This passage covers 10 T cell receptor beta chains from one sample sequenced in a study of molecular identifiers for immune sequencing clone quantification. MiXCR was run by TCRdb on the PCR reads, yielding one entry per CDR3 protein. Among some 590,000 distinct CDR3 sequences listed, 25% were seen once. What was sequenced was naive CD8+ T cells from blood, with Jurkat cell RNA spiked in. Subset reported: FACS-sorted CD8+CD4-CCR7+CD45RA+ naive T cells. These receptors were collected from a human donor in good health. Some libraries in this study had Jurkat cell RNA spiked in.

This clonotype has just a few counts. One end of the junction does not line up with germline, which may come from a read error. J is TRBJ2-4 and V is TRBV30; 9 bases fit TRBD1. Germline CDR1 and CDR2: GTSNPN and SVGIG (reference sequence). This CDR3 comprises 19 residues. CDR3 nucleotides: TGTGCCTGGGGTGTACCTGGCGGACAGGGGAGTTGGTCCAAAAACACTCAGTACTTC. Its protein product is CAWGVPGGQGSWSKNTQYF.

The gene calls are TRBV29-1 and TRBJ2-1, with D unresolved. V gave up 0 bases and J gave up 8 bases, with 11 bases separating them. The length of the CDR3 is 13 residues. CDR1 is SQVTM and CDR2 is ANQGSEA in the germline V gene. The CDR3 sequence: CSVEDLGKHEQFF. The CDR3 region has the DNA TGCAGCGTTGAAGATCTGGGGAAACATGAGCAGTTCTTC.

This clonotype occurred many times. The chain is built from TRBV20-1 and TRBJ1-1; D might be TRBD1 (5 bases). The CDR3 length is 13 residues. Trimming removed 4 bases at V and 6 bases at J, with 15 bases between. CDR1 and CDR2 (germline): DFQATT, SNEGSKA (reference sequence). CDR3 region: CSATTRGRPEAFF. The CDR3 DNA sequence: TGCAGTGCTACAACCCGGGGGAGGCCTGAAGCTTTCTTT.

This clonotype was seen only a few times. This rearrangement joins TRBV11-2 to TRBJ2-7; 7 bases match TRBD1. V shed 5 bases and J 2 bases; nucleotides not matched to a gene: 15. CDR1 and CDR2 from the germline V gene are SGHAT and FQNNGV. The CDR3 is 17 residues long. The CDR3 bases are TGTGCCAGCAGCCCCCTACCCGGACAGGCGTTAACCTACGAGCAGTACTTC. Protein product: CASSPLPGQALTYEQYF.

Of note for this clonotype: A much bigger clone sits one base away, suggesting this may be a read error. CDR3 sequence reads: CASSTGGEHEQFF. CDR3 in DNA: TGTGCCAGCAGTACCGGGGGAGAGCATGAGCAGTTCTTC. V usage is TRBV6-2 or TRBV6-3 and J usage is TRBJ2-1; tentatively, D is TRBD2 (6 bases). The CDR3 consists of 13 residues. The germline gives CDR1 MNHEY, CDR2 SVGEGT. Trimming left V 5 bases short and J 8 bases short, with 13 bases between.

This clonotype was seen ten or more times. This chain joins TRBV5-5 and TRBJ1-1; D not resolved. From germline, CDR1 is SGHKS and CDR2 YYEKEE (reference sequence). CDR3 length: 13 residues. V dropped 3 bases and J dropped 1 base, with 7 bases sitting between them. The CDR3 sequence is CASSSPANTEAFF. DNA for the CDR3: TGTGCCAGCAGCTCCCCAGCGAACACTGAAGCTTTCTTT.

A few counts support this clonotype. This chain links TRBV21-1 with TRBJ2-7; the table assigns TRBD1, which was not confirmed against the DNA. TRBV21-1 is recorded as a pseudogene. The CDR3 is made up of 17 amino acids. The CDR3 coding sequence is TGTGCCAGCAGCAAAGACCCCCCGGCCGGGGGTGAGGTCGAGCAGTACTTC. As protein: CASSKDPPAGGEVEQYF.

This clonotype was counted ten times or more. DNA of the CDR3: TGTGCCATCAAGGTCCCTGTCCGAGCGGGGGGCAGCACAGATACGCAGTATTTT. Its translation is CAIKVPVRAGGSTDTQYF. The chain joins TRBV10-3 to TRBJ2-3; 9 bases fit TRBD2. Germline CDR1 reads ENHRY; CDR2 reads SYGVKD. The V segment lost 7 bases and the J segment 0 bases; nucleotides outside the gene matches: 14. This CDR3 has 18 amino acids.

This clonotype was recorded at least ten times. J is TRBJ2-7 and V is TRBV5-4; D is uncertain. Trimming took 0 bases from V and 0 from J, leaving 10 bases between them. The CDR3 length is 15 residues. Germline lookup yields CDR1 SGHNT and CDR2 YYREEE (reference sequence). CDR3 coding DNA: TGTGCCAGCAGCTTGGTAGGCGGCCGCTCCTACGAGCAGTACTTC. Protein product: CASSLVGGRSYEQYF. The variable domain in full, completed from reference TRBV5-4 and TRBJ2-7, reads ETGVTQSPTHLIKTRGQQVTLRCSSQSGHNTVSWYQQALGQGPQFIFQYYREEENGRGNFPPRFSGLQFPNYSSELNVNALELDDSALYLCASSLVGGRSYEQYFGPGTRLTVT.

Many counts were recorded for this clonotype. This chain links TRBV28 with TRBJ2-3; D may be TRBD2 (6 bases). This CDR3 spans 13 amino acids. Looked up from germline, CDR1 is MDHEN and CDR2 is SYDVKM. V shed 3 bases and J shed 6 bases, with 10 bases lying between them. The CDR3 coding sequence is TGTGCCAGCAGTTTTAAAGGGAGGGATACGCAGTATTTT. It codes for CASSFKGRDTQYF.